The 21 T cell receptor beta chains below all came from one sample that was sequenced in a study of T cell repertoires in cytomegalovirus infection. MiXCR, run by TCRdb on the reads, gives a single entry per CDR3 protein. The sample includes around 450,000 distinct CDR3 sequences, about a third of them seen just once. Sequences were obtained from PBMCs. These TCRs come from a human donor in good health (CMV status not recorded). Some clones in this sample may be carry-over from other donors' samples.

This clonotype came up many times. The chain recombines TRBV7-2 with TRBJ2-4; 7 bases map to TRBD1. Trimming cost V 5 bases and J 6 bases; bases outside gene matches: 10. Germline V lookup: CDR1 SGHTA, CDR2 FQGNSA. This CDR3 is built from 15 residues. CDR3 sequence reads: CASSPRQGLGNIQYF. The CDR3 region has the DNA TGTGCCAGCAGCCCAAGACAGGGTTTAGGAAACATTCAGTACTTC.

As for this clonotype: A much bigger clone sits one base away, suggesting this may be a read error. V and J are TRBV7-6 and TRBJ1-1; D is ambiguous. There are 14 residues in the CDR3. The germline V gene has CDR1 SGHVS and CDR2 FNYEAQ. CDR3 DNA: TGTGCCGGCAGCGCCGAGGGCTCGAACACTGAAGCTTTCTTT. Its translation is CAGSAEGSNTEAFF.

This clonotype was counted many times. J is TRBJ1-1 and V is TRBV6-5; D unclear. Germline V lookup: CDR1 MNHEY, CDR2 SVGAGI. V was clipped by 0 bases and J by 8 bases, with 16 bases between them. The CDR3 loop spans 15 amino acids. The CDR3 loop reads CASSYSISTEQEAFF. CDR3 DNA: TGTGCCAGCAGTTACTCGATCTCGACTGAGCAAGAAGCTTTCTTT.

Ten or more counts support this clonotype. The chain recombines TRBV6-5 with TRBJ1-6, with TRBD1 as a possible D gene (6 bases). CDR1 and CDR2 (germline): MNHEY, SVGAGI. Trimming took off 2 bases at V and 7 bases at J, with 18 bases between the two ends. CDR3 length: 17 residues. Written as DNA, the CDR3 is TGTGCCAGCAGTTACGAAGGTCCCGACAGGAGCAATTCACCCCTCCACTTT. Translated, it gives CASSYEGPDRSNSPLHF.

The chain combines TRBV7-8 with TRBJ2-1; 10 positions match TRBD2. The CDR3 is 15 amino acids. J was trimmed by 5 bases and V by 5 bases; bases with no gene match: 6. From germline, CDR1 is SGHVS and CDR2 FQNEAQ. DNA of the CDR3: TGTGCCAGCAGCCCCTCTAGCGGGGGCCACAATGAGCAGTTCTTC. This translates into CASSPSSGGHNEQFF. Full variable domain (missing parts from reference TRBV7-8 and TRBJ2-1): GAGVSQSPRYKVAKRGQDVALRCDPISGHVSLFWYQQALGQGPEFLTYFQNEAQLDKSGLPSDRFFAERPEGSVSTLKIQRTQQEDSAVYLCASSPSSGGHNEQFFGPGTRLTVL.

The J gene is TRBJ1-4, the V gene TRBV6-5; 11 bases fit TRBD1. This CDR3 has 16 residues. Trimming cost V 1 base and J 6 bases; bases outside gene matches: 4. Germline CDR1 reads MNHEY; CDR2 reads SVGAGI. The CDR3 DNA sequence: TGTGCCAGCAGTTACTTATCGGGACAGGGGGATGAAAAACTGTTTTTT. Translated, it gives CASSYLSGQGDEKLFF.

Many counts were recorded for this clonotype. The CDR3 protein is CASSSRQGGNQPQHF. The DNA of the CDR3 is TGTGCCAGCAGTTCAAGACAGGGTGGCAATCAGCCCCAGCATTTT. J is TRBJ1-5 and V is TRBV12-3 or TRBV12-4; 7 nucleotides align to TRBD1. This CDR3 has 15 amino acids. Trimming removed 4 bases from V and 2 bases from J; junction bases left unmatched: 5.

CDR3 bases: TGTGCCAGCAGTTTAAACAGGGTTCCCCTCTATAATTCACCCCTCCACTTT. This encodes CASSLNRVPLYNSPLHF. This chain uses TRBV28 with TRBJ1-6; D possibly corresponds to TRBD1 (6 bases). Germline loops: CDR1 MDHEN, CDR2 SYDVKM. V was clipped by 2 bases and J by 3 bases, with 14 bases between them. The length of the CDR3 is 17 residues.

This clonotype was picked up a small number of times. The chain couples TRBV6-6 to TRBJ2-3; unclear D gene. CDR1 and CDR2 from the germline V gene are MNHNY and SVGAGI (reference sequence). The V end lost 2 bases, the J end lost 1 base, and 13 bases lay between the germline ends. This CDR3 spans 16 amino acids. CDR3 DNA: TGTGCCAGCAGTTACGCAAGGACGGCTGGCACAGATACGCAGTATTTT. It specifies CASSYARTAGTDTQYF.

There are many counts of this clonotype. The chain links TRBV7-8 to TRBJ2-1; possibly TRBD1 or TRBD2 for D (5 bases each). The CDR3 is made up of 18 amino acids. Trimming cost V 7 bases and J 12 bases, with 34 bases left between them. CDR1 SGHVS and CDR2 FQNEAQ come from the germline V gene. The DNA for the CDR3 is TGTGCCAGCACCCTTTTGTGGGACGGAGAGACCACAGATTTAGCGCAGTTCTTC. Translated: CASTLLWDGETTDLAQFF. Variable domain in full (rest from reference TRBV7-8 and TRBJ2-1): GAGVSQSPRYKVAKRGQDVALRCDPISGHVSLFWYQQALGQGPEFLTYFQNEAQLDKSGLPSDRFFAERPEGSVSTLKIQRTQQEDSAVYLCASTLLWDGETTDLAQFFGPGTRLTVL.

V and J are TRBV2 and TRBJ2-2; D may match TRBD1 or TRBD2 (5 bases each). The CDR3 consists of 14 residues. Germline values: CDR1 SNHLY, CDR2 FYNNEI. The V and J ends lost 7 bases and 4 bases respectively, with 13 bases between them. The CDR3 DNA is TGTGCCAGCACCGGCAAGGGGACCACCGGGGAGCTGTTTTTT. It codes for CASTGKGTTGELFF.

This clonotype was seen more than once but under ten times. The CDR3 DNA is TGTGCCAGCAAAACAGGGTACACTGAAGCTTTCTTT. Translating gives CASKTGYTEAFF. The gene calls are TRBV6-1 and TRBJ1-1; D is possibly TRBD1 (6 bases). Germline V gives CDR1 MNHNS, CDR2 SASEGT. V gave up 7 bases and J gave up 3 bases, with 9 bases separating them. The CDR3 totals 12 residues.

This clonotype was found a few times. The chain employs TRBV28 and TRBJ2-1, with 7 bases identical to TRBD2. This CDR3 comprises 16 residues. V trimming: 6 bases; J trimming: 2 bases; junction bases outside the gene matches: 10. Germline lookup yields CDR1 MDHEN and CDR2 SYDVKM. The CDR3 loop is CASSPTSGAPYNEQFF. The CDR3 bases are TGTGCCAGCAGCCCAACGAGCGGGGCGCCCTACAATGAGCAGTTCTTC.

The chain joins TRBV4-2 to TRBJ1-4; D unresolved. The CDR3 loop spans 16 amino acids. Per the germline V gene, CDR1 is LGHNA and CDR2 is YNFKEQ. V was cut by 0 bases and J by 3 bases, with 11 bases left in between. CDR3 loop: CASSQDLRGANEKLFF. The CDR3 nucleotides read TGTGCCAGCAGCCAAGATTTAAGAGGAGCTAATGAAAAACTGTTTTTT.

The chain has TRBV7-2 and TRBJ2-7; D is undetermined. This CDR3 has 15 residues. Trimming cost V 0 bases and J 3 bases, with 12 bases left between them. Per the germline V gene, CDR1 is SGHTA and CDR2 is FQGNSA. The DNA for the CDR3 is TGTGCCAGCAGCTTAGCGCGTCACCTGGACTACGAGCAGTACTTC. Translated, it gives CASSLARHLDYEQYF.

The chain links TRBV11-3 to TRBJ2-2, with a weak D call TRBD1 (6 bases). The CDR3 consists of 18 residues. CDR1 and CDR2 (germline): SGHNT, YENEEA. With 1 base removed from V and 0 bases from J, the gap between germline ends came to 15 bases. The CDR3 here is CASSLGQGLDTNTGELFF. The CDR3 bases are TGTGCCAGCAGCTTAGGCCAGGGGTTAGATACGAACACCGGGGAGCTGTTTTTT.

The sample holds many counts of this clonotype. The rearrangement uses TRBV7-9 and TRBJ2-1; D may be TRBD1 (5 bases). CDR1 is SEHNR and CDR2 is FQNEAQ in the germline V gene (reference sequence). V was cut by 5 bases and J by 5 bases, with 13 bases left in between. The CDR3 is 14 amino acids. The CDR3 DNA is TGTGCCAGCAGCCACTCAGGGTGGGACAATGAGCAGTTCTTC. Its protein product is CASSHSGWDNEQFF.

V usage is TRBV6-4 and J usage is TRBJ1-2; 8 positions match TRBD1. J was trimmed by 1 base and V by 4 bases; bases with no gene match: 5. CDR1 MRHNA and CDR2 SNTAGT come from the germline V gene. The CDR3 runs to 15 residues. Here the CDR3 reads CASSVTGGYNYGYTF. The CDR3 region has the DNA TGTGCCAGCAGTGTAACAGGGGGTTATAACTATGGCTACACCTTC.

This clonotype showed up many times. V and J are TRBV7-3 and TRBJ2-2; 14 bases fit TRBD2. CDR3 size: 19 residues. Germline trimming cut 5 bases from V and 5 bases from J; bases unmatched to any gene: 13. CDR1 SGHTA and CDR2 FQGTGA come from the germline V gene. The CDR3 protein is CASSPGTSGGSRVTGELFF. The CDR3 coding sequence is TGTGCCAGCAGCCCCGGGACTAGCGGGGGTTCCCGTGTGACCGGGGAGCTGTTTTTT.

The chain joins TRBV25-1 to TRBJ1-3; D remains unclear. Germline V lookup: CDR1 MGHDK, CDR2 SYGVNS. The CDR3 runs 17 residues. V dropped 8 bases and J dropped 3 bases, with 23 bases sitting between them. CDR3 sequence (DNA): TGTGCCAGCTCCCCTGCCGGGCTCAAAGGCGTTGGAAACACCATATATTTT. Protein: CASSPAGLKGVGNTIYF.

The CDR3 nucleotides read TGTGCCAGCAGCTTAGTGTTGAGGACAGGGGGCGTGAGGACCCAGTACTTC. Encoded protein: CASSLVLRTGGVRTQYF. This sequence joins TRBV7-6 and TRBJ2-5; 11 bases fit TRBD1. Per the germline V gene, CDR1 is SGHVS and CDR2 is FNYEAQ. The CDR3 runs to 17 residues. V was clipped by 1 base and J by 7 bases; unmatched bases: 11.